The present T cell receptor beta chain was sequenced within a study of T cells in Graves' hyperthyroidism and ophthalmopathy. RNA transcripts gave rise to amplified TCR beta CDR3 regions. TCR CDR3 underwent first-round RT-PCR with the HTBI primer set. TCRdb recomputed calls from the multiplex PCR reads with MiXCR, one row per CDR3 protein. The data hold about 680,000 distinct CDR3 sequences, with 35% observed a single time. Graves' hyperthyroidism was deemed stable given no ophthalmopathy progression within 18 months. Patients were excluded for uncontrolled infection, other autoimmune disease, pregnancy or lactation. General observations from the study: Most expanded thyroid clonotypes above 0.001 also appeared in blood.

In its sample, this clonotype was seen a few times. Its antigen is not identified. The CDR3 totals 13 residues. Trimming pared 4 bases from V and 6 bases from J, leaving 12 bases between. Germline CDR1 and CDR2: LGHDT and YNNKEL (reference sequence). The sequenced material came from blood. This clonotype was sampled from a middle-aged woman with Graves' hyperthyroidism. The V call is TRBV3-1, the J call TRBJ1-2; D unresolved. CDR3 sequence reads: CASSPSRENGYTF. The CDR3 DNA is TGTGCCAGCAGCCCCTCCCGGGAAAATGGCTACACCTTC.